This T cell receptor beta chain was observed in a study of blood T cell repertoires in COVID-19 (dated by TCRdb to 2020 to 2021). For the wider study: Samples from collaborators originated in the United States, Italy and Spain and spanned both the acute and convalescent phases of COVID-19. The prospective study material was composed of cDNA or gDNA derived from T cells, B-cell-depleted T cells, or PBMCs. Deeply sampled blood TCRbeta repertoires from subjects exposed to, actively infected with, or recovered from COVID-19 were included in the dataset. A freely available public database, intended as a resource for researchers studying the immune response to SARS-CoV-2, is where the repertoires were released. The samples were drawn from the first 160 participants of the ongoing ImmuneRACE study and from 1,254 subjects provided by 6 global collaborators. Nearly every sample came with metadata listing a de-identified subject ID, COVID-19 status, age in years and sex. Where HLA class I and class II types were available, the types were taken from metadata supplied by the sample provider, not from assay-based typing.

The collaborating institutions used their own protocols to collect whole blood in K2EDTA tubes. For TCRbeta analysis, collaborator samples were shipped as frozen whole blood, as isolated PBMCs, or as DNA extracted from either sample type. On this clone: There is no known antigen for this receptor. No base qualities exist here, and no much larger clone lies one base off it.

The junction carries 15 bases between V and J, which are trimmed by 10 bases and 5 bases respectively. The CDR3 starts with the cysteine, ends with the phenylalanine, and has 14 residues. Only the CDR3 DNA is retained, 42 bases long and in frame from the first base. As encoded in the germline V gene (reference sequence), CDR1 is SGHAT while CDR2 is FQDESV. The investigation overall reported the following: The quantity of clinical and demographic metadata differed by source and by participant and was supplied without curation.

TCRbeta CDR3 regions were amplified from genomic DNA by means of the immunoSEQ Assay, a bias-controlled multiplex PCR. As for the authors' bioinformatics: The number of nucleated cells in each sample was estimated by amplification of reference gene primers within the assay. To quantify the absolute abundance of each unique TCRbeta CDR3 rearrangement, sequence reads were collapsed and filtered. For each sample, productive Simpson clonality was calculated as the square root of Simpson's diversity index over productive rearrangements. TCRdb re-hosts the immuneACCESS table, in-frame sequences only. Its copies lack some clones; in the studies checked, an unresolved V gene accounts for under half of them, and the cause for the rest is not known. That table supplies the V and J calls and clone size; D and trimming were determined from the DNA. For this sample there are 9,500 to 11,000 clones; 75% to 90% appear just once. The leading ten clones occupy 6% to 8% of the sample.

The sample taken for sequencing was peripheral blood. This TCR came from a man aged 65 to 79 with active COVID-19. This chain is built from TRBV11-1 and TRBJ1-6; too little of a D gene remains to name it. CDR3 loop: CATPSYGDNSPLHF. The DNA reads TGTGCCACCCCATCGTACGGAGATAATTCACCCCTCCACTTT.